This entry lists 18 T cell receptor beta chains sequenced from one sample in a study of cytotoxic CD8 clonotypes in ibrutinib-treated CLL. Only in-frame clones appear in the TCRdb table, and some are missing; sequencing was by immunoSEQ multiplex PCR. This sample has about 310,000 clones, with about 80% found just once. The sequences come from PBMCs, collected before ibrutinib treatment. These receptors came from a human donor with chronic lymphocytic leukemia.

J is TRBJ2-7 and V is TRBV5-4, with 8 bases matching TRBD1. The CDR3 runs to 14 residues. The V and J ends lost 2 bases and 2 bases, in that order; junction bases with no gene match: 3. Germline V gene lookup returns CDR1 SGHNT and CDR2 YYREEE (reference sequence). CDR3 in DNA: TGTGCCAGCAGCTTTGACAGGGGCCCCTACGAGCAGTACTTC. Protein product: CASSFDRGPYEQYF.

This chain joins TRBV9 and TRBJ2-3; TRBD1 aligns across 7 bases. This CDR3 comprises 14 residues. Germline lookup yields CDR1 SGDLS and CDR2 YYNGEE. The V segment lost 4 bases and the J segment 6 bases; nucleotides outside the gene matches: 8. Written as DNA, the CDR3 is TGTGCCAGCAGCCCCGGACAGGCGGTCGATACGCAGTATTTT. This encodes CASSPGQAVDTQYF.

The J gene is TRBJ2-1, the V gene TRBV28, with D perhaps assigned TRBD1 or TRBD2 (6 bases each). The CDR3 extends over 16 amino acids. Trimming stripped 4 bases from V and 4 bases from J, with 17 bases between. Germline CDR1 MDHEN, CDR2 SYDVKM. CDR3 sequence: CASSYRGRIIYNEQFF. CDR3 bases: TGTGCCAGCAGTTACCGGGGGCGAATTATATACAATGAGCAGTTCTTC.

This chain links TRBV7-2 with TRBJ1-3; TRBD1 aligns across 8 bases. Losses at the gene ends were 2 bases for V and 3 bases for J; bases not matched to a gene: 3. CDR3 length equals 15 residues. Germline V gene data show CDR1 as SGHTA and CDR2 as FQGNSA. The CDR3 sequence is CASSLNRGDGNTIYF. The CDR3 region has the DNA TGTGCCAGCAGCTTAAACAGGGGGGATGGAAACACCATATATTTT.

This clone was seen just once. V and J are TRBV11-2 and TRBJ2-5, with 7 bases aligning to TRBD1. The length of the CDR3 is 16 residues. Germline lookup yields CDR1 SGHAT and CDR2 FQNNGV. The V and J ends lost 1 base and 5 bases, in that order; junction bases with no gene match: 10. CDR3 protein: CASSLGPRGKGETQYF. The DNA of the CDR3 is TGTGCCAGCAGCTTAGGCCCCAGGGGGAAGGGTGAGACCCAGTACTTC.

This clone has more than one count but fewer than ten. The chain employs TRBV2 and TRBJ2-4, with D perhaps matching TRBD2 (5 bases). The CDR3 is made up of 17 amino acids. Germline V gene sequence: CDR1 SNHLY, CDR2 FYNNEI. With 8 bases removed from V and 1 base from J, the gap between germline ends came to 21 bases. The CDR3 nucleotides read TGTGCCAGCGGTCGGACCCAGTTAGCGAGGGCCAAAAACATTCAGTACTTC. This sequence encodes CASGRTQLARAKNIQYF.

This sequence joins TRBV5-1 and TRBJ1-1, with a tentative D call TRBD1 (5 bases). Germline loops: CDR1 SGHRS, CDR2 YFSETQ. Trimming removed 6 bases at V and 4 bases at J, with 13 bases between. The CDR3 sequence is 13 residues long. In nucleotides, the CDR3 is TGCGCCAGCAAGTCGGGGGGTCGCACTGAAGCTTTCTTT. It specifies CASKSGGRTEAFF.

The chain has TRBV18 and TRBJ2-1; no clear D. Between the trimmed V and J ends, which lost 0 bases and 1 base, there was a span of 13 bases. This CDR3 comprises 17 residues. Germline CDR1 reads KGHSH; CDR2 reads LQKENI. The CDR3 here is CASSPPSRLGSYNEQFF. The CDR3 region has the DNA TGTGCCAGCTCACCACCGAGTCGTCTGGGGTCCTACAATGAGCAGTTCTTC.

The chain recombines TRBV28 with TRBJ1-3; D may be TRBD1 (5 bases). Germline CDR1 reads MDHEN; CDR2 reads SYDVKM. The CDR3 is 14 amino acids. Trimming cost V 6 bases and J 6 bases, with 15 bases left between them. The CDR3 loop reads CASRSGQFVNTIYF. As DNA, the CDR3 is TGTGCCAGCAGGTCAGGGCAGTTTGTAAACACCATATATTTT.

The chain has TRBV30 and TRBJ1-3; 9 bases are shared with TRBD1. Germline assignment: CDR1 GTSNPN and CDR2 SVGIG (reference sequence). With V trimmed by 5 bases and J by 1 base, 9 bases remained unmatched. The length of the CDR3 is 16 residues. The chain's CDR3 is CAWGDRGTYSGNTIYF. The DNA of the CDR3 is TGTGCCTGGGGAGACAGGGGGACGTATTCTGGAAACACCATATATTTT.

V and J are TRBV5-4 and TRBJ2-5; D is undetermined. Between the trimmed V and J ends, which lost 0 bases and 1 base, there was a span of 10 bases. Germline CDR1 reads SGHNT; CDR2 reads YYREEE (reference sequence). This CDR3 contains 15 residues. The CDR3 region has the DNA TGTGCCAGCAGCTTGGCTCCACGAGTCCAAGAGACCCAGTACTTC. Protein: CASSLAPRVQETQYF.

The V call is TRBV5-6, the J call TRBJ2-3; 9 nucleotides agree with TRBD1. In germline, CDR1 is SGHDT, CDR2 YYEEEE. V lost 0 bases to trimming and J lost 1 base; unmatched junction nucleotides: 0. This CDR3 spans 15 amino acids. The DNA for the CDR3 is TGTGCCAGCAGCTTGGGGACAGGGGGCACAGATACGCAGTATTTT. This translates into CASSLGTGGTDTQYF. The full variable domain, rest sourced from reference TRBV5-6 and TRBJ2-3, is DAGVTQSPTHLIKTRGQQVTLRCSPKSGHDTVSWYQQALGQGPQFIFQYYEEEERQRGNFPDRFSGHQFPNYSSELNVNALLLGDSALYLCASSLGTGGTDTQYFGPGTRLTVL.

This clone was counted a single time. V usage is TRBV19 and J usage is TRBJ1-1, with D unresolved. There are 13 residues in the CDR3. Germline CDR1 reads LNHDA; CDR2 reads SQIVND (reference sequence). The germline V and J ends were trimmed by 7 bases and 4 bases, with 13 bases remaining between them. The CDR3 is CASTSPGSTEAFF. DNA of the CDR3: TGTGCCAGTACCTCACCGGGTTCCACTGAAGCTTTCTTT.

The chain carries TRBV4-3 and TRBJ2-7, with 9 bases aligning to TRBD1. The junction had 9 bases not matched to a gene; V was cut back by 3 bases and J by 3 bases. The CDR3 has 16 residues. Germline CDR1 LGHNA, CDR2 YSLEER. CDR3 amino acids: CASSQVPPGQGYEQYF. The CDR3 DNA reads TGCGCCAGCAGCCAGGTACCCCCGGGACAGGGCTACGAGCAGTACTTC.

The chain employs TRBV2 and TRBJ2-7; 9 bases fit TRBD2. CDR3 length equals 17 residues. J was trimmed by 0 bases and V by 5 bases; bases with no gene match: 11. Germline V gene sequence: CDR1 SNHLY, CDR2 FYNNEI. This chain's CDR3 is CASSRRTSAKDSYEQYF. DNA for the CDR3: TGTGCCAGCAGTCGTCGGACTAGCGCTAAAGACTCCTACGAGCAGTACTTC. Complete variable domain (other parts from reference TRBV2 and TRBJ2-7): EPEVTQTPSHQVTQMGQEVILRCVPISNHLYFYWYRQILGQKVEFLVSFYNNEISEKSEIFDDQFSVERPDGSNFTLKIRSTKLEDSAMYFCASSRRTSAKDSYEQYFGPGTRLTVT.

The chain employs TRBV27 and TRBJ2-1, with 12 positions matching TRBD2. With 4 bases clipped from V and 8 bases from J, the junction kept 9 bases outside the gene matches. Germline loops: CDR1 MNHEY, CDR2 SMNVEV (reference sequence). The CDR3 length is 16 residues. CDR3 bases: TGTGCCAGCAGTTACCCCCTAGCGGGAGGGCCTCATGAGCAGTTCTTC. Amino acids: CASSYPLAGGPHEQFF.

The chain links TRBV27 to TRBJ2-7; 9 bases are a match to TRBD1. Trimming took 2 bases from V and 6 from J; bases not matched to a gene: 2. The CDR3 is made up of 13 amino acids. Germline loops: CDR1 MNHEY, CDR2 SMNVEV (reference sequence). The CDR3 loop is CASSLGTGSEQYF. CDR3 sequence (DNA): TGTGCCAGCAGTTTAGGGACAGGGAGCGAGCAGTACTTC.

The rearrangement uses TRBV5-1 and TRBJ1-1, with D possibly being TRBD1 (6 bases). The germline V gene has CDR1 SGHRS and CDR2 YFSETQ. The CDR3 is 14 residues long. Deletions cut 5 bases from V and 0 bases from J, with 11 bases between. The CDR3 spells CASSYREMNTEAFF. DNA for the CDR3: TGCGCCAGCAGTTACAGGGAAATGAACACTGAAGCTTTCTTT.